These 7 T cell receptor beta chains were all obtained from the same sample, sequenced in a study of cytomegalovirus exposure and HLA in healthy donors. Primers: 60 Vbeta forward and 13 Jbeta reverse. Some clones are missing from TCRdb's copy, which holds only in-frame ones; the method was immunoSEQ multiplex PCR. This table holds some 110,000 clones, approximately 70% found once. Material for sequencing was PBMCs. The source of these receptors is a woman aged 25-40 years in good health and CMV-seronegative.

This chain links TRBV2 with TRBJ1-1; D remains ambiguous. Germline V gives CDR1 SNHLY, CDR2 FYNNEI. There are 13 residues in the CDR3. Trimming stripped 5 bases from V and 3 bases from J, with 10 bases between. CDR3 DNA: TGTGCCAGCAGTTATCGACGGGACACTGAAGCTTTCTTT. This translates into CASSYRRDTEAFF.

This clone was detected a few times. This sequence joins TRBV28 and TRBJ2-6; a possible D gene is TRBD1 (5 bases). The length of the CDR3 is 15 residues. Trimming took 6 bases from V and 1 from J, leaving 10 bases between them. Per the germline V gene, CDR1 is MDHEN and CDR2 is SYDVKM. CDR3 in DNA: TGTGCCAGCAGCACAACAGGTTCTGGGGCCAACGTCCTGACTTTC. It codes for CASSTTGSGANVLTF.

This chain joins TRBV19 and TRBJ1-1; 9 bases align to TRBD1. V was clipped by 6 bases and J by 1 base; unmatched bases: 6. The CDR3 totals 15 residues. Germline lookup yields CDR1 LNHDA and CDR2 SQIVND (reference sequence). The CDR3 loop is CASSSTGGGNTEAFF. CDR3 sequence (DNA): TGTGCCAGTAGCTCGACAGGGGGGGGGAACACTGAAGCTTTCTTT.

This chain links TRBV9 with TRBJ2-3, with TRBD2 matching 7 bases. The CDR3 loop spans 16 amino acids. The J segment lost 5 bases and the V segment lost 4 bases, leaving 13 bases of the junction unmatched. Germline values: CDR1 SGDLS, CDR2 YYNGEE. The CDR3 region is CASSILASGSEDTQYF. The CDR3 nucleotides read TGTGCCAGCAGCATACTAGCGTCAGGTTCTGAAGATACGCAGTATTTT.

The CDR3 protein is CATNEPGQGSHGQYF. CDR3 nucleotide sequence: TGTGCCACCAATGAACCGGGACAGGGGTCCCACGGGCAGTACTTC. The chain is built from TRBV6-1 and TRBJ2-7; 10 bases map to TRBD1. Germline assignment: CDR1 MNHNS and CDR2 SASEGT. CDR3 length: 15 amino acids. The junction had 18 bases not matched to a gene; V was cut back by 10 bases and J by 9 bases.

J is TRBJ1-1 and V is TRBV18; 7 nucleotides align to TRBD1. The CDR3 extends over 16 amino acids. J lost 3 bases, V lost 4 bases, and 11 bases had no gene match. Germline loops: CDR1 KGHSH, CDR2 LQKENI. The CDR3 reads CASSLHRGRRDTEAFF. CDR3 sequence (DNA): TGTGCCAGCTCACTGCACAGGGGTCGGAGGGACACTGAAGCTTTCTTT.

This chain links TRBV9 with TRBJ1-5; D gene ambiguous. The germline V gene encodes CDR1 SGDLS and CDR2 YYNGEE. The CDR3 totals 15 residues. Between the trimmed V and J ends, which lost 4 bases and 5 bases, there was a span of 16 bases. CDR3 sequence (DNA): TGTGCCAGCAGCTCCAGTGGGCAGGCCGATCAGCCCCAGCATTTT. The encoded protein is CASSSSGQADQPQHF.